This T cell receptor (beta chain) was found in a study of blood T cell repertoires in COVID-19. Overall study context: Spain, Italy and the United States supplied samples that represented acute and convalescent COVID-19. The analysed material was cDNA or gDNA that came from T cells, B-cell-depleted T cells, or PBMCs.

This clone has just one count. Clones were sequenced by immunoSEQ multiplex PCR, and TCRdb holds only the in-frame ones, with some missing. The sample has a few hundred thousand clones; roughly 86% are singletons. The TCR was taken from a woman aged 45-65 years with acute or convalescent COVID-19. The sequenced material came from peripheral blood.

The DNA of the CDR3 is TGTGCAATCGAGCGCCCGGGCGGACAGCCTCTCTCCTATAATTCACCCCTCCACTTT. Amino acids: CAIERPGGQPLSYNSPLHF. V usage is TRBV27 and J usage is TRBJ1-6; a weak D match, TRBD1 (6 bases). This CDR3 comprises 19 residues. The germline gives CDR1 MNHEY, CDR2 SMNVEV (reference sequence).